These 14 T cell receptor beta chains originate from one sample sequenced in a study of blood T cell repertoires in COVID-19. Some clones are missing from TCRdb's copy, which holds only in-frame ones; the method was immunoSEQ multiplex PCR. Of a few hundred thousand clones in the sample, approximately 84% were seen once. Sequencing was carried out using peripheral blood. All receptors derive from a person aged 65-85 years with COVID-19, enrolled during active disease.

V gene TRBV5-1 combines with J gene TRBJ2-3, with 7 bases lining up with TRBD1. Losses at the gene ends were 0 bases for V and 0 bases for J; bases not matched to a gene: 13. The germline CDR1 and CDR2 sequences are SGHRS and YFSETQ. The CDR3 is 19 residues long. CDR3: CASSLGQGSDFSSTDTQYF. The CDR3 coding sequence is TGCGCCAGCAGCTTGGGACAGGGCAGCGACTTCTCTAGCACAGATACGCAGTATTTT.

This sequence joins TRBV12-5 and TRBJ1-1, with D hard to call. Trimming stripped 6 bases from V and 7 bases from J, with 12 bases between. The germline gives CDR1 LGHNT, CDR2 FRNRAP. The CDR3 spans 12 residues. CDR3 in DNA: TGTGCTAGTGGCCGCCCCTACAGTGAAGCTTTCTTT. Translating it yields CASGRPYSEAFF.

The V and J genes are TRBV19 and TRBJ1-5; possibly TRBD1 for D (6 bases). V lost 3 bases, J lost 4 bases, and 10 bases lay in between. The CDR3 sequence is 14 residues long. Germline CDR1 reads LNHDA; CDR2 reads SQIVND (reference sequence). In DNA form, the CDR3 reads TGTGCCAGTAGTATGGGCAGGGGAAATCAGCCCCAGCATTTT. Its translation is CASSMGRGNQPQHF.

The chain combines TRBV29-1 with TRBJ1-4; TRBD1 matches 7 bases. CDR3 length equals 15 residues. CDR1 is SQVTM, CDR2 ANQGSEA, per germline. V was pared by 0 bases and J by 4 bases, with 5 bases of the junction left unmatched. This CDR3 reads CSVEDRDSGNEKLFF. The CDR3 DNA reads TGCAGCGTTGAAGATCGGGACAGCGGTAATGAAAAACTGTTTTTT.

V usage is TRBV6-5 and J usage is TRBJ1-2; D gene unclear. This CDR3 contains 12 residues. Deletions cut 6 bases from V and 8 bases from J, with 13 bases between. The germline V gene has CDR1 MNHEY and CDR2 SVGAGI. The CDR3 bases are TGTGCCAGCAGCCGGGAAGGGAACGGCTACACCTTC. Amino acids: CASSREGNGYTF.

V usage is TRBV14 and J usage is TRBJ2-7; TRBD2 agrees at 7 bases. V shed 3 bases, J shed 5 bases, and the junction held 16 bases outside the gene matches. The CDR3 is made up of 17 amino acids. Per germline, CDR1 SGHDN and CDR2 FVKESK. The chain's CDR3 is CASSHTREAGRLNEQYF. The DNA for the CDR3 is TGTGCCAGCAGCCATACCCGCGAAGCGGGGCGGTTAAACGAGCAGTACTTC. Looking up the rest from reference TRBV14 and TRBJ2-7 gives the full variable domain: EAGVTQFPSHSVIEKGQTVTLRCDPISGHDNLYWYRRVMGKEIKFLLHFVKESKQDESGMPNNRFLAERTGGTYSTLKVQPAELEDSGVYFCASSHTREAGRLNEQYFGPGTRLTVT.

This clone was recorded once. The V gene is TRBV5-1, the J gene TRBJ2-7, with 8 bases matching TRBD1. This CDR3 has 14 amino acids. Germline CDR1 reads SGHRS; CDR2 reads YFSETQ. V gave up 2 bases and J gave up 9 bases; unmatched junction bases: 10. CDR3 residues: CASSFQGAGSGQYF. The CDR3 DNA reads TGCGCCAGCAGCTTCCAGGGGGCTGGGTCCGGGCAGTACTTC.

This clone was recorded a few times. The rearrangement links TRBV5-1 to TRBJ1-5; D perhaps matches TRBD1 (6 bases). The CDR3 covers 15 residues. The V end was cut by 3 bases, the J end by 5 bases, with 15 bases between. Germline values: CDR1 SGHRS, CDR2 YFSETQ. The CDR3 bases are TGCGCCAGCAGCTATTCGTCAGGGGCGGATCAGCCCCAGCATTTT. This gives the protein CASSYSSGADQPQHF.

The rearrangement links TRBV30 to TRBJ1-5; D perhaps matches TRBD1 (5 bases). Germline V lookup: CDR1 GTSNPN, CDR2 SVGIG (reference sequence). V was shortened by 5 bases and J by 4 bases, with 15 bases between the two germline ends. There are 14 residues in the CDR3. This chain's CDR3 is CAWGIRGGNQPQHF. The CDR3 DNA reads TGTGCCTGGGGAATCCGGGGGGGGAATCAGCCCCAGCATTTT.

This sequence joins TRBV6-1 and TRBJ1-1, with 7 positions matching TRBD1. Germline V gene lookup returns CDR1 MNHNS and CDR2 SASEGT. The CDR3 runs 18 residues. V shed 1 base and J 4 bases; nucleotides not matched to a gene: 15. CDR3 DNA: TGTGCCAGCAGTGAAGGAGGCAGGGGGTCGTTGTGGATCACTGAAGCTTTCTTT. It yields the protein CASSEGGRGSLWITEAFF.

The CDR3 DNA reads TGTGCCAGCTCCAGCCAGGGCACAGATACGCAGTATTTT. Translation gives CASSSQGTDTQYF. The chain joins TRBV18 to TRBJ2-3; the D is unclear. This CDR3 is 13 amino acids long. CDR1 and CDR2 from the germline V gene are KGHSH and LQKENI. With 6 bases removed from V and 1 base from J, the gap between germline ends came to 8 bases.

About this clone: It may be a read error: a sequence one base away is much more abundant. The J gene is TRBJ1-2, the V gene TRBV6-2 or TRBV6-3; D is unresolved. CDR1 and CDR2 (germline): MNHEY, SVGEGT. The CDR3 has 13 residues. V was cut by 4 bases and J by 2 bases, with 8 bases left in between. DNA of the CDR3: TGTGCCAGCAGTTCGGAGGGAAACTATGGCTACACCTTC. Encoded protein: CASSSEGNYGYTF.

The CDR3 DNA follows: TGTGCCAGCAGTGCTGACAGGGCGGTAGCTTTCTTT. Its protein product is CASSADRAVAFF. V is TRBV12-3 or TRBV12-4 and J is TRBJ1-1; 7 bases map to TRBD1. V lost 5 bases, J lost 10 bases, and 7 bases stayed unmatched. The CDR3 contains 12 residues.

The V gene is TRBV14, the J gene TRBJ2-3, with 11 bases fitting TRBD2. The CDR3 is 15 residues long. The V segment lost 3 bases and the J segment 4 bases; nucleotides outside the gene matches: 3. The germline CDR1 and CDR2 sequences are SGHDN and FVKESK. The CDR3 here is CASSQWGLAADTQYF. The CDR3 coding sequence is TGTGCCAGCAGCCAGTGGGGACTAGCGGCAGATACGCAGTATTTT.